This paragraph reports one T cell receptor (beta chain). Categorization into cohorts depended on clinical history that participants reported. Before being deemed recovered, Cohort 3 donors had two negative PCRs, clearance, or symptom resolution. This CDR3 comprises 17 residues. V lost 5 bases and J lost 0; bases outside the gene matches: 7. Germline CDR1 reads ENHRY; CDR2 reads SYGVKD. This sample stems from a study of blood T cell repertoires in COVID-19. Study summary: The United States, Italy and Spain provided the acute and convalescent COVID-19 samples. PBMCs, B-cell-depleted T cells, or T cells were the source of the cDNA or gDNA that made up the material.

Using immunoSEQ multiplex PCR, the repertoire was profiled, and TCRdb retains in-frame clones only, with some absent. This table holds hundreds of thousands of clones, roughly four fifths found once. The chain carries TRBV10-3 and TRBJ2-3; 11 nucleotides match TRBD2. Sample: PBMCs or T cells enriched from blood (not recorded which). The source is a woman aged 55-69 years who had recovered from COVID-19. CDR3 protein: CAISPTGTSGSTDTQYF. DNA of the CDR3: TGTGCCATCAGTCCAACCGGGACTAGCGGAAGCACAGATACGCAGTATTTT.